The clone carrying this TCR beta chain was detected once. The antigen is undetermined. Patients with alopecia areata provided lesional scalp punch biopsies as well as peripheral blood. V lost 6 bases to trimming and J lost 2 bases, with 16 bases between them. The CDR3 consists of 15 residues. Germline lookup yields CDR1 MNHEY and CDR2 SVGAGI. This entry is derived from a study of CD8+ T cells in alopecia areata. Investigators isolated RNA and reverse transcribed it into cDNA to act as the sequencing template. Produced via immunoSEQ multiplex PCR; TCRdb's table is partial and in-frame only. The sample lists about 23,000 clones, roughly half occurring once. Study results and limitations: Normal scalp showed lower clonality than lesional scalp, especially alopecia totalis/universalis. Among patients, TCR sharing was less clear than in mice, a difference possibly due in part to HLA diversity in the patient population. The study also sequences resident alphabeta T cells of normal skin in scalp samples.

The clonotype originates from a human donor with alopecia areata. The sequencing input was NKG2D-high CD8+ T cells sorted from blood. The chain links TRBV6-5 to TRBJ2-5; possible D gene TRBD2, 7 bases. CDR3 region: CASSWGGLIQETQYF. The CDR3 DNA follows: TGTGCCAGCAGCTGGGGGGGCCTAATACAAGAGACCCAGTACTTC.